The 17 T cell receptor beta chains listed next were all sequenced from one sample in a study of T cell clusters in autoimmune cytopenias. TRB amplification used approximately 250 ng of peripheral blood genomic DNA. TRB rearrangements were amplified by touch-down multiplex PCR with mixed TRB-A/B primers. After re-calling the multiplex PCR reads, TCRdb lists one entry per CDR3 protein, DNA absent. The data show around 7,000 distinct CDR3 sequences, and the top ten clones hold roughly a third. These records were also assigned to another study, of T cell repertoires in aging, cancer and after chemotherapy.

The sequencing sample was made of peripheral blood. These receptor sequences come from a human donor in good health.

The chain recombines TRBV18 with TRBJ2-1; TCRdb reports TRBD2, a call that lacks DNA to check it against. CDR1 is KGHSH and CDR2 is LQKENI in the germline V gene. The CDR3 has 15 residues. CDR3 loop: CASSPRAGGYNEQFF.

This sequence joins TRBV19 and TRBJ1-2; with no DNA, the TCRdb D assignment of TRBD1 cannot be verified. Germline CDR1 and CDR2: LNHDA and SQIVND (reference sequence). The length of the CDR3 is 16 residues. CDR3 sequence reads: CASTNWTGKRDYGYTF.

CDR3 protein: CAWSAYLGLANTGELFF. The chain has TRBV30 and TRBJ2-2. The length of the CDR3 is 17 residues. Germline V CDR1 and CDR2: GTSNPN, SVGIG (reference sequence).

This chain links TRBV19 with TRBJ1-6; TCRdb calls TRBD1, which cannot be checked without DNA. The germline CDR1 and CDR2 sequences are LNHDA and SQIVND (reference sequence). This CDR3 contains 19 residues. CDR3 residues: CASTRLAGTEGTSNSPLHF.

Its frequency marks this clonotype as medium-sized. V usage is TRBV13 and J usage is TRBJ2-1; TCRdb names TRBD1, which stays unverified in the absence of DNA. The germline gives CDR1 PRHDT, CDR2 FYEKMQ (reference sequence). This CDR3 has 14 amino acids. CDR3 amino acids: CASSGIQGYNEQFF.

According to its frequency, this clonotype is medium-sized. The chain employs TRBV11-1 and TRBJ2-7; the D call of TRBD1 rests on TCRdb alone, since no DNA is present to check it. The CDR3 is 14 amino acids. Germline V gene data show CDR1 as SGHAT and CDR2 as FQDESV (reference sequence). CDR3 residues: CASSPGGSTYEQYF. Using reference TRBV11-1 and TRBJ2-7 for the parts outside the CDR3, the full variable domain is EAEVAQSPRYKITEKSQAVAFWCDPISGHATLYWYRQILGQGPELLVQFQDESVVDDSQLPKDRFSAERLKGVDSTLKIQPAELGDSAMYLCASSPGGSTYEQYFGPGTRLTVT.

The chain links TRBV19 to TRBJ2-2; the TCRdb D gene call, TRBD2, has no DNA to confirm it. Germline-derived CDR1 and CDR2 are LNHDA and SQIVND (reference sequence). The length of the CDR3 is 13 residues. The chain's CDR3 is CASSWREVGELFF.

The chain joins TRBV30 to TRBJ1-1; TCRdb's D gene call, TRBD1, goes unchecked for lack of DNA. Germline V gene sequence: CDR1 GTSNPN, CDR2 SVGIG (reference sequence). The CDR3 is 13 amino acids. Here the CDR3 reads CAWSGDRRREAFF.

This clonotype is labeled medium-sized (0.01 to 0.1%) based on frequency. V gene TRBV29-1 combines with J gene TRBJ2-2; TCRdb's D gene call, TRBD2, goes unchecked for lack of DNA. CDR1 SQVTM and CDR2 ANQGSEA come from the germline V gene. CDR3 length: 14 amino acids. This CDR3 reads CSVETSGKTGELFF.

The V call is TRBV19, the J call TRBJ1-1; with no DNA, the TCRdb D assignment of TRBD1 cannot be verified. Germline assignment: CDR1 LNHDA and CDR2 SQIVND (reference sequence). This CDR3 region has 15 residues. CDR3 loop: CASRLITGDVTEAFF.

This chain links TRBV5-5 with TRBJ1-1; TCRdb returns TRBD1, unconfirmable since there is no DNA. From germline, CDR1 is SGHKS and CDR2 YYEKEE (reference sequence). This CDR3 is 15 amino acids long. The CDR3 region is CASSLRGNMNTEAFF. The variable domain in full, completed from reference TRBV5-5 and TRBJ1-1, reads DAGVTQSPTHLIKTRGQQVTLRCSPISGHKSVSWYQQVLGQGPQFIFQYYEKEERGRGNFPDRFSARQFPNYSSELNVNALLLGDSALYLCASSLRGNMNTEAFFGQGTRLTVV.

The rearrangement uses TRBV5-5 and TRBJ1-3; with no DNA, the TCRdb D assignment of TRBD1 cannot be verified. There are 14 residues in the CDR3. Germline assignment: CDR1 SGHKS and CDR2 YYEKEE (reference sequence). CDR3 loop: CASSLVQGGNTIYF.

CDR3 sequence reads: CASTNTDTQYF. V gene TRBV12-3 or TRBV12-4 combines with J gene TRBJ2-3. CDR3 length: 11 residues.

The chain has TRBV27 and TRBJ2-1; lacking DNA, the TRBD1 call made by TCRdb goes unchecked. Germline CDR1 is MNHEY and CDR2 is SMNVEV (reference sequence). This CDR3 contains 16 residues. The CDR3 sequence is CASSFLRGGGYNEQFF.

Frequency places this clonotype as medium-sized. V and J are TRBV19 and TRBJ2-3; TCRdb calls TRBD2, which cannot be checked without DNA. The CDR3 extends over 15 amino acids. CDR1 and CDR2 from the germline V gene are LNHDA and SQIVND (reference sequence). CDR3 in amino acids: CASTQRGPSTDTQYF.

The chain links TRBV6-6 to TRBJ2-7. Germline CDR1 and CDR2: MNHNY and SVGAGI (reference sequence). This CDR3 is 16 amino acids long. CDR3 amino acids: CASSSIRGRITYEQYF.

This chain connects TRBV12-3 or TRBV12-4 to TRBJ2-5; TCRdb reports TRBD1, a call that lacks DNA to check it against. The CDR3 covers 13 residues. The CDR3 spells CASSSGFSYEQYF.